The 29 T cell receptor beta chains below all came from one sample that was sequenced in a study of vaccination and CD4 T cells after COVID-19. Treatment indicated: roughly ten-day PBMC culture with coronavirus spike peptide pools or control peptides (ViraFEST assay). Antigens of these TCRs are unknown. The Oncomine TCR Beta short-read assay sequenced DNA from cultured CD4+ T cells. TCRdb reprocessed the PCR reads with MiXCR, giving one entry per CDR3 protein. This table has about 11,000 distinct CDR3 sequences, under 60% appearing once. Material: CD4+ T cells from blood, cultured in vitro. Receptors originate from a human donor who had recovered from COVID-19.

This clonotype was seen only once. The chain recombines TRBV6-1 with TRBJ2-2, with a weak D call TRBD1 (6 bases). The germline V gene encodes CDR1 MNHNS and CDR2 SASEGT. This CDR3 comprises 13 residues. V was trimmed by 6 bases and J by 4 bases, leaving 9 bases between them. The CDR3 here is CASRTGGTGELFF. DNA of the CDR3: TGTGCCAGCAGGACAGGAGGCACCGGGGAGCTGTTTTTT.

This clonotype is a singleton in its sample. J is TRBJ1-4 and V is TRBV6-2 or TRBV6-3, with no clear D. The CDR3 has 14 amino acids. Trimming took 6 bases from V and 4 from J, leaving 12 bases between them. Germline-derived CDR1 and CDR2 are MNHEY and SVGEGT. The CDR3 DNA is TGTGCCAGCAGGGAACAGTGGAGTAATGAAAAACTGTTTTTT. Its protein is CASREQWSNEKLFF.

The chain employs TRBV7-2 and TRBJ2-7, with 8 bases identical to TRBD2. Unmatched junction bases numbered 9, after V lost 5 bases and J lost 3 bases. CDR3 size: 15 residues. Per germline, CDR1 SGHTA and CDR2 FQGNSA. The CDR3 reads CASSETGTSDYEQYF. In DNA form, the CDR3 reads TGTGCCAGCAGCGAGACCGGGACTAGTGACTACGAGCAGTACTTC.

The CDR3 region is CASSTSGRPEAFF. The CDR3 DNA follows: TGTGCCAGCAGTACCTCAGGGAGACCTGAAGCTTTCTTT. The chain couples TRBV27 to TRBJ1-1; D is possibly TRBD1 (5 bases). Trimming pared 5 bases from V and 6 bases from J, leaving 13 bases between. This CDR3 is built from 13 residues. Germline V gene data show CDR1 as MNHEY and CDR2 as SMNVEV (reference sequence).

The rearrangement links TRBV6-1 to TRBJ2-7; D perhaps matches TRBD1 (6 bases). Trimming took off 10 bases at V and 2 bases at J, with 15 bases between the two ends. Germline-derived CDR1 and CDR2 are MNHNS and SASEGT. The CDR3 is made up of 13 amino acids. The CDR3 is CATGEQGPYEQYF. The CDR3 DNA sequence: TGTGCCACTGGGGAACAGGGTCCCTACGAGCAGTACTTC.

The chain couples TRBV6-2 or TRBV6-3 to TRBJ2-3; D not resolved. Looked up from germline, CDR1 is MNHEY and CDR2 is SVGEGT. There are 13 residues in the CDR3. V was shortened by 2 bases and J by 9 bases, with 12 bases between the two germline ends. The CDR3 here is CASSYVVLGTQYF. CDR3 in DNA: TGTGCCAGCAGTTACGTGGTCCTGGGGACGCAGTATTTT.

The genes are TRBV19 and TRBJ2-5, with 8 bases identical to TRBD1. V trimming: 3 bases; J trimming: 2 bases; junction bases outside the gene matches: 17. CDR3 size: 19 residues. Germline CDR1 and CDR2: LNHDA and SQIVND (reference sequence). CDR3 nucleotides: TGTGCCAGTAGTATTGGACAGGGTGCCGGCTATACGTTACAAGAGACCCAGTACTTC. It is translated as CASSIGQGAGYTLQETQYF.

The V call is TRBV7-8, the J call TRBJ2-7; either TRBD1 or TRBD2 may supply D (5 bases each). Germline V lookup: CDR1 SGHVS, CDR2 FQNEAQ. Trimming stripped 5 bases from V and 3 bases from J, with 14 bases between. This CDR3 contains 14 residues. The CDR3 loop is CASSENGGYYEQYF. For the CDR3, the DNA is TGTGCCAGCAGCGAGAATGGGGGTTACTACGAGCAGTACTTC.

This clonotype was detected a few times. The chain links TRBV7-9 to TRBJ2-5; 9 bases are a match to TRBD1. There are 16 residues in the CDR3. Trimming at V came to 3 bases and at J to 0 bases, leaving 5 bases not matched to a gene. The V gene's germline CDR1 is SEHNR and CDR2 FQNEAQ (reference sequence). The CDR3 spells CASSFSTGGYQETQYF. The CDR3 DNA reads as TGTGCCAGCAGCTTTTCGACAGGGGGGTACCAAGAGACCCAGTACTTC.

The CDR3 loop is CSADTSGGHNEQFF. CDR3 sequence (DNA): TGCAGTGCGGATACTAGCGGGGGACACAATGAGCAGTTCTTC. The chain employs TRBV20-1 and TRBJ2-1; 11 bases line up with TRBD2. CDR3 length equals 14 residues. The germline CDR1 and CDR2 sequences are DFQATT and SNEGSKA (reference sequence). Trimming cost V 6 bases and J 5 bases; bases outside gene matches: 6.

J is TRBJ1-5 and V is TRBV7-2, with TRBD1 as a possible D gene (5 bases). Per the germline V gene, CDR1 is SGHTA and CDR2 is FQGNSA. V was cut by 3 bases and J by 5 bases, with 8 bases left in between. This CDR3 spans 13 amino acids. CDR3 residues: CASSFGRDQPQHF. In nucleotides, the CDR3 is TGTGCCAGCAGCTTCGGCAGGGATCAGCCCCAGCATTTT.

The chain has TRBV2 and TRBJ2-1, with TRBD2 matching over 10 bases. The germline V gene has CDR1 SNHLY and CDR2 FYNNEI. This CDR3 comprises 14 residues. Unmatched junction bases numbered 4, after V lost 6 bases and J lost 5 bases. The CDR3 region is CASSRTSGHNEQFF. The CDR3 coding sequence is TGTGCCAGCAGCCGGACTAGCGGTCACAATGAGCAGTTCTTC.

CDR3 nucleotide sequence: TGTGCCAGCAGCTTAGGGGAACGGAAGGGGTATATGGAGAACGAGCAGTACTTC. Protein: CASSLGERKGYMENEQYF. The rearrangement uses TRBV7-9 and TRBJ2-7; a weak D match, TRBD1 (5 bases). The CDR3 is 18 residues long. CDR1 and CDR2 (germline): SEHNR, FQNEAQ (reference sequence). Trimming removed 1 base at V and 5 bases at J, with 24 bases between.

Here the CDR3 DNA reads TGTGCCAGCAGTTTATACCTAGCGCCGCAGGATACGCAGTATTTT. This sequence encodes CASSLYLAPQDTQYF. The chain links TRBV27 to TRBJ2-3, with a weak D call TRBD2 (6 bases). The germline CDR1 and CDR2 sequences are MNHEY and SMNVEV (reference sequence). The germline V and J ends were trimmed by 1 base and 6 bases, with 14 bases remaining between them. The CDR3 has 15 amino acids.

This chain links TRBV7-2 with TRBJ1-6; D not resolved. Germline V gene sequence: CDR1 SGHTA, CDR2 FQGNSA. This CDR3 is built from 17 residues. V was shortened by 6 bases and J by 10 bases, with 25 bases between the two germline ends. Here the CDR3 reads CASSPSYLRVPQSPLHF. The CDR3 DNA sequence: TGTGCCAGCAGTCCGTCCTATTTAAGGGTCCCTCAGTCACCCCTCCACTTT.

To note about this clonotype: Its ends do not fully match the called genes, so a read error is possible. The genes are TRBV6-1 and TRBJ2-7; no reliable D call. There are 11 residues in the CDR3. The V gene's germline CDR1 is MNHNS and CDR2 SASEGT. The CDR3 sequence is CASSTPEEVNF. The CDR3 DNA reads as TGTGCCAGCAGTACCCCCGAAGAGGTCAACTTC.

The V call is TRBV20-1, the J call TRBJ2-1, with 7 bases that match TRBD2. There are 15 residues in the CDR3. V lost 2 bases and J lost 4; bases outside the gene matches: 8. Germline values: CDR1 DFQATT, CDR2 SNEGSKA (reference sequence). The CDR3 is CSARLGRTGYNEQFF. CDR3 DNA: TGCAGTGCTAGACTCGGGAGGACGGGATACAATGAGCAGTTCTTC.

This clonotype showed up just a few times. The genes are TRBV7-8 and TRBJ1-5; D not resolved. The CDR3 has 15 residues. Germline V CDR1 and CDR2: SGHVS, FQNEAQ. V dropped 2 bases and J dropped 6 bases, with 14 bases sitting between them. The DNA for the CDR3 is TGTGCCAGCAGCTTATCGGGTCAGGTTGCTCAGCCCCAGCATTTT. Translating gives CASSLSGQVAQPQHF.

The V and J genes are TRBV20-1 and TRBJ2-7, with a weak D call TRBD2 (5 bases). Per the germline V gene, CDR1 is DFQATT and CDR2 is SNEGSKA (reference sequence). V lost 3 bases and J 2 bases, leaving 14 bases between the germline ends. This CDR3 is built from 14 residues. The CDR3 sequence: CSASSARFPYEQYF. CDR3 in DNA: TGCAGTGCTAGTAGCGCTAGGTTCCCCTACGAGCAGTACTTC.

This clonotype was found once. J is TRBJ1-1 and V is TRBV12-3 or TRBV12-4; D is uncertain. The CDR3 contains 13 residues. Trimming shortened V by 8 bases and J by 6 bases, and 16 bases separated the two germline ends. The CDR3: CASGSRFGSEAFF. CDR3 DNA sequence: TGTGCCAGCGGGTCACGGTTCGGCTCTGAAGCTTTCTTT.

This chain's CDR3 is CASTRALAKNIQYF. The CDR3 DNA reads as TGTGCCAGCACGAGGGCCCTAGCCAAAAACATTCAGTACTTC. The chain couples TRBV6-1 to TRBJ2-4, with D possibly being TRBD2 (5 bases). V lost 7 bases to trimming and J lost 0 bases, with 10 bases between them. Per germline, CDR1 MNHNS and CDR2 SASEGT. This CDR3 is built from 14 residues.

V gene TRBV27 combines with J gene TRBJ1-5; 7 bases are shared with TRBD1. From germline, CDR1 is MNHEY and CDR2 SMNVEV (reference sequence). V gave up 6 bases and J gave up 2 bases; unmatched junction bases: 7. This CDR3 has 15 amino acids. CDR3 nucleotides: TGTGCCAGCAGGCCGACAGGGTTCCGCAATCAGCCCCAGCATTTT. Residues: CASRPTGFRNQPQHF.

The chain joins TRBV12-3 or TRBV12-4 to TRBJ1-1; no definite D call. This CDR3 region has 13 residues. V lost 6 bases and J lost 0, with 8 bases in between. CDR3 bases: TGTGCCAGCAGCCCCAGGATGAACACTGAAGCTTTCTTT. Residues: CASSPRMNTEAFF.

Only a few counts were recorded for this clonotype. The V call is TRBV6-5, the J call TRBJ1-5, with 7 bases aligning to TRBD1. Germline trimming cut 2 bases from V and 5 bases from J; bases unmatched to any gene: 3. The CDR3 runs to 14 residues. Germline CDR1 is MNHEY and CDR2 is SVGAGI. CDR3: CASSYRDRDQPQHF. The CDR3 DNA sequence: TGTGCCAGCAGTTACCGGGACAGAGATCAGCCCCAGCATTTT.

This clonotype turned up a few times. This chain connects TRBV28 to TRBJ2-5; D might be TRBD1 (5 bases). The germline V and J ends were trimmed by 3 bases and 5 bases, with 10 bases remaining between them. This CDR3 spans 13 amino acids. Looked up from germline, CDR1 is MDHEN and CDR2 is SYDVKM. CDR3 sequence reads: CASSFWQGETQYF. CDR3 sequence (DNA): TGTGCCAGCAGTTTTTGGCAGGGTGAGACCCAGTACTTC.

This chain joins TRBV7-9 and TRBJ2-1, with 15 bases identical to TRBD2. The CDR3 runs 15 residues. Germline CDR1 is SEHNR and CDR2 is FQNEAQ (reference sequence). The trim removed 8 bases at V and 7 bases at J, leaving 6 bases unmatched. CDR3 DNA: TGTGCCAGCCTCCCTGGGACTAGCGGGAGGAATGAGCAGTTCTTC. The encoded protein is CASLPGTSGRNEQFF.

This clonotype was seen a few times. The chain combines TRBV20-1 with TRBJ2-3; possible D gene TRBD2, 7 bases. The germline gives CDR1 DFQATT, CDR2 SNEGSKA (reference sequence). This CDR3 comprises 13 residues. V was trimmed by 6 bases and J by 5 bases, leaving 15 bases between them. The CDR3 DNA sequence: TGCAGTGCATTTCGGGGGGCCTTAGATACGCAGTATTTT. Protein: CSAFRGALDTQYF.

A single count supports this clonotype. The chain recombines TRBV28 with TRBJ1-2, with 10 bases fitting TRBD1. The CDR3 contains 14 residues. Germline-derived CDR1 and CDR2 are MDHEN and SYDVKM. V trimming: 7 bases; J trimming: 4 bases; junction bases outside the gene matches: 6. The CDR3 bases are TGTGCCAGCACGACAGGGGGCAGTCCCTATGGCTACACCTTC. Translating it yields CASTTGGSPYGYTF.

The V and J genes are TRBV24-1 and TRBJ2-3; tentative D call: TRBD1 (6 bases). V gave up 4 bases and J gave up 4 bases, with 14 bases separating them. CDR1 KGHDR and CDR2 SFDVKD come from the germline V gene. CDR3 length equals 15 residues. CDR3 protein: CATSEVLGAPDTQYF. The CDR3 DNA is TGTGCCACCAGTGAGGTGTTGGGGGCGCCAGATACGCAGTATTTT.